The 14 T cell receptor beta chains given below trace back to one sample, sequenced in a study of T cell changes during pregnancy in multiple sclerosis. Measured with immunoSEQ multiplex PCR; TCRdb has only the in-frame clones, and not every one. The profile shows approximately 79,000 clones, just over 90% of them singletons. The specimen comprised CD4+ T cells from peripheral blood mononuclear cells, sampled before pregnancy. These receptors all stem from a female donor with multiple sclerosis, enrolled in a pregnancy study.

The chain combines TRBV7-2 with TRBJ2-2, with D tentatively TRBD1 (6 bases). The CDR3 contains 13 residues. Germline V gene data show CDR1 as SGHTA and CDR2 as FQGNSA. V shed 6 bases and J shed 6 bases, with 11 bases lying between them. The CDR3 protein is CASSYHRAGELFF. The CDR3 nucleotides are TGTGCCAGCAGTTATCACAGGGCCGGGGAGCTGTTTTTT.

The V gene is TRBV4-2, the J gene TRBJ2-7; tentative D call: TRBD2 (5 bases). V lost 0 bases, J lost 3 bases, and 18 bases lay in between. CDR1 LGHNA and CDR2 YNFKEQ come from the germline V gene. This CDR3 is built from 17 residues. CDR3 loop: CASSQDIVGGEHYEQYF. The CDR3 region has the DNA TGTGCCAGCAGCCAAGATATAGTCGGAGGAGAACACTACGAGCAGTACTTC.

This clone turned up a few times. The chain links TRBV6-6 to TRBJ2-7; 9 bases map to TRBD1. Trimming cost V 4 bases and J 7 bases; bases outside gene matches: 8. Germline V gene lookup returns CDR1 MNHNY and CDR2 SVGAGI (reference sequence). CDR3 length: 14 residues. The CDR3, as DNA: TGTGCCAGCAGTTTCACAGGGGGCTCTAGGGAGCAGTACTTC. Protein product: CASSFTGGSREQYF.

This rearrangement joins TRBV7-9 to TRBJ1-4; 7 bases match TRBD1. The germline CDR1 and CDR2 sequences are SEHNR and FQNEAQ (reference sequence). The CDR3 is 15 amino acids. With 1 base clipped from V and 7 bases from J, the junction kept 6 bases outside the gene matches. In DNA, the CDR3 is TGTGCCAGCAGCTTAGAAGGGGGCGCGGTTGAAAAACTGTTTTTT. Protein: CASSLEGGAVEKLFF.

In DNA form, the CDR3 reads TGTGCCAGCTCACCGTCGCGGGGGGGACACGAGCAGTACTTC. It encodes CASSPSRGGHEQYF. The chain combines TRBV18 with TRBJ2-7, with 9 bases matching TRBD2. Germline V gene lookup returns CDR1 KGHSH and CDR2 LQKENI. The CDR3 length is 14 residues. V gave up 3 bases and J gave up 5 bases; unmatched junction bases: 5.

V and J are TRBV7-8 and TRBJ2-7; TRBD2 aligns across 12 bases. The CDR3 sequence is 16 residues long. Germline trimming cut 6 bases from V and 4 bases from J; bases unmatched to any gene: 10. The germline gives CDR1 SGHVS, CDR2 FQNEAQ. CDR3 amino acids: CASRTLGTSGLYEQYF. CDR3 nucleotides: TGTGCCAGCAGAACTTTGGGGACTAGCGGGTTGTACGAGCAGTACTTC.

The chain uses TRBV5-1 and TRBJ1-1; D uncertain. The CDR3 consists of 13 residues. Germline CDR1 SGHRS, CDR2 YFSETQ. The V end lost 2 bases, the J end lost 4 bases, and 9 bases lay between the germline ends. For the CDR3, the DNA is TGCGCCAGCAGCTTTTACTTCGGCACTGAAGCTTTCTTT. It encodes CASSFYFGTEAFF.

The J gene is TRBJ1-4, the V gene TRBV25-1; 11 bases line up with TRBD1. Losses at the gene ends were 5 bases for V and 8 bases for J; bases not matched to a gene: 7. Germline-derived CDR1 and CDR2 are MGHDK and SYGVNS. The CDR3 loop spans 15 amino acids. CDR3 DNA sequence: TGTGCCAGCAGTAAAGGACAGGGGGCTTTGGAAAAACTGTTTTTT. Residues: CASSKGQGALEKLFF.

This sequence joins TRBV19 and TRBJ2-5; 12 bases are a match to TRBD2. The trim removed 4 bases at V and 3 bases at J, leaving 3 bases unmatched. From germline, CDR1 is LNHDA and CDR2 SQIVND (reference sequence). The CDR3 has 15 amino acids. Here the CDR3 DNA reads TGTGCCAGTAGTACCCTAGCGGGGGGGAAAGAGACCCAGTACTTC. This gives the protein CASSTLAGGKETQYF.

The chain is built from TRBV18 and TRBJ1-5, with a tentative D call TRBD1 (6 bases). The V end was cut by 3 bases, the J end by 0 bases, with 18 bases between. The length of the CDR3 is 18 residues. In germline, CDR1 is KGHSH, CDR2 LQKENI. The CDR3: CASSPRGAGRNSNQPQHF. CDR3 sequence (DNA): TGTGCCAGCTCACCTCGGGGGGCAGGGCGAAATAGCAATCAGCCCCAGCATTTT.

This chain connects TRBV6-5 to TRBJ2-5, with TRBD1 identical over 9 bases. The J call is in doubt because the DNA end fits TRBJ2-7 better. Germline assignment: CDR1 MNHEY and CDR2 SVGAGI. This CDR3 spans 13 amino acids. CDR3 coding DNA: TGTGCCAGCAGTTACCCGGACAGGGGCGAGCAGTACTTC. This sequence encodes CASSYPDRGEQYF.

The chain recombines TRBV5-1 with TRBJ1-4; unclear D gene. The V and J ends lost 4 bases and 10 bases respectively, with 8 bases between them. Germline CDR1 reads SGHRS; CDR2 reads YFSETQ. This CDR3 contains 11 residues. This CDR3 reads CASSLGGKLFF. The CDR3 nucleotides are TGCGCCAGCAGCCTGGGCGGAAAACTGTTTTTT.

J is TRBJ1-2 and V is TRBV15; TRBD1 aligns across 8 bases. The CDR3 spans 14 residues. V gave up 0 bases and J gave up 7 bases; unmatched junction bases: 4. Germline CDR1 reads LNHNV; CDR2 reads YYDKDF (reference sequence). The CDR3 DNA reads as TGTGCCACCAGCAGAGATCCGGACAGGGCTGGCTACACCTTC. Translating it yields CATSRDPDRAGYTF.

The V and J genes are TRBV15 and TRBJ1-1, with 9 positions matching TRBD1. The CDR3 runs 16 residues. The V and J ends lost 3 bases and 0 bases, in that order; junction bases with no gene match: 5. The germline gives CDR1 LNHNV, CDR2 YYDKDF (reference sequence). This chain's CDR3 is CATSSPGQGVNTEAFF. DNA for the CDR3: TGTGCCACCAGCAGCCCGGGACAGGGCGTGAACACTGAAGCTTTCTTT.